This is a list of T cell receptor beta chains from one sample in a study of cytomegalovirus exposure and HLA in healthy donors. Assay: immunoSEQ multiplex PCR; the TCRdb copy retains only in-frame clones and omits some. Of under 60,000 clones listed, almost 85% are singletons. Sequencing used PBMCs. These receptors came from a man in his fifties in good health and CMV-seronegative. The CDR3 runs from the conserved cysteine through the conserved F or W. The D gene is left open where the match is weak. Not every row has a clone size; where given, it reads once, few, many or a size class.

. | TRBJ2-7 | once | TRBV14 | TGTGCCAGCAGCCAAGGTCTAGGGAGCGAGCAGTACTTC | CASSQGLGSEQYF
TRBD1 | TRBJ2-5 | . | TRBV19 | TGTGCCTCAGGACAGGTCCAAGAGACCCAGTACTTC | CASGQVQETQYF
TRBD1 | TRBJ1-4 | few | TRBV9 | TGTGCCAGCAGCAGGGACAGGGAGGAGACAAAACTGTTTTTT | CASSRDREETKLFF
. | TRBJ1-4 | . | TRBV6-5 | TGTGCCAGCAGTTCTCAGGCCGCTAATGAAAAACTGTTTTTT | CASSSQAANEKLFF
TRBD1 | TRBJ2-2 | . | TRBV2 | TGTGCCAGCACCTGGGACAGGCAGAACACCGGGGAGCTGTTTTTT | CASTWDRQNTGELFF
. | TRBJ2-1 | once | TRBV5-1 | TGCGCCAGCAGCTTTGGGGGGAGCTCCTACAATGAGCAGTTCTTC | CASSFGGSSYNEQFF
. | TRBJ2-3 | . | TRBV11-2 | TGTGCCAGCAGCCCGCAGACTAGTATAATTACAGATACGCAGTATTTT | CASSPQTSIITDTQYF
. | TRBJ2-5 | . | TRBV5-1 | TGCGCCAGCAGCTTGTATGTGACAGGTGATGAGCAGTACTTC | CASSLYVTGDEQYF
. | TRBJ1-4 | few | TRBV6-1 | TGTGCCAGCAGTGAAGGCCACAGGGATGTGGTTGGTGAAAAACTGTTTTTT | CASSEGHRDVVGEKLFF
TRBD1 | TRBJ1-1 | . | TRBV5-1 | TGCGCCAGCAGCTCAGGACAGGGGTTAATGAACACTGAAGCTTTCTTT | CASSSGQGLMNTEAFF
. | TRBJ2-1 | . | TRBV11-1 | TGTGCCAGCAGCTCGGGGTATAATGAGCAGTTCTTC | CASSSGYNEQFF
TRBD2 | TRBJ2-1 | once | TRBV6-5 | TGTGCCAGCAGTCAGACTAGCGGGGGGGCCGGGCAGTTCTTC | CASSQTSGGAGQFF
TRBD1 | TRBJ2-7 | . | TRBV5-5 | TGTGCCAGCACCCTTACAGGGGACCCCTACGAGCAGTACTTC | CASTLTGDPYEQYF
. | TRBJ2-2 | . | TRBV19 | TGTGCCAGTAGTGGCCTGGGCCCCGGGGAGCTGTTTTTT | CASSGLGPGELFF
. | TRBJ1-3 | . | TRBV5-4 | TGTGCCAGCAGCTCCCCCGGCGGTCAGTCTGGAAACACCATATATTTT | CASSSPGGQSGNTIYF
TRBD2 | TRBJ2-2 | . | TRBV6-5 | TGTGCCAGCAGGGCCGGGGGGAGTTTAACCGGGGAGCTGTTTTTT | CASRAGGSLTGELFF
TRBD1 | TRBJ1-5 | . | TRBV7-9 | TGTGCCAGCAGCTCCCAGGGGGAAGGAAAGCCCCAGCATTTT | CASSSQGEGKPQHF
. | TRBJ1-1 | . | TRBV19 | TGTGCCAGTAGTATAGTGTGGGCGGGGAACACTGAAGCTTTCTTT | CASSIVWAGNTEAFF
. | TRBJ2-3 | once | TRBV11-2 | TGTGCCAGCAGCTTAGTGGTTACCGGGGGGCCCATAGATACGCAGTATTTT | CASSLVVTGGPIDTQYF
TRBD1 | TRBJ2-5 | . | TRBV7-9 | TGTGCCAGCGGTCGACAGGGGGGGGAAGAGACCCAGTACTTC | CASGRQGGEETQYF
TRBD1 | TRBJ2-1 | once | TRBV5-1 | TGCGCCAGCAGCCCAAAGCGGGACAGGGGGGGGTCCAATGAGCAGTTCTTC | CASSPKRDRGGSNEQFF
TRBD1 | TRBJ1-5 | . | TRBV6-1 | TGCGCCAGCAGTGACCGGACAGGTCGCAATCAGCCCCAGCATTTT | CASSDRTGRNQPQHF
TRBD1 | TRBJ1-1 | . | TRBV4-2 | TGTGCCAGCAGCTACCCTGGACAGGGGAACACTGAAGCTTTCTTT | CASSYPGQGNTEAFF
TRBD1 | TRBJ1-1 | . | TRBV19 | TGTGCCAGTACCCCCGGCAGGGGGAGGACTGAAGCTTTCTTT | CASTPGRGRTEAFF
TRBD1 | TRBJ2-7 | . | TRBV27 | TGTGCCAGCAGTTTATGGGACAGGGTAAACGAGCAGTACTTC | CASSLWDRVNEQYF
. | TRBJ2-7 | . | TRBV28 | TGTGCCAGCAGCCCTAGAACAGGGAACCTTCCTAGGGAGCAGTACTTC | CASSPRTGNLPREQYF
TRBD2 | TRBJ2-7 | . | TRBV29-1 | TGCAGCGGGGGACAGGGGCAAGGACTAGCGGGGAGCTACTCTTCGGCGTTTTCTATCTACGAGCAGTACTTC | CSGGQGQGLAGSYSSAFSIYEQYF
TRBD1 | TRBJ1-2 | . | TRBV10-3 | TGTGCCATCAGTGGGGGCAGGACAGGTTACTTAAACTATGGCTACACCTTC | CAISGGRTGYLNYGYTF
TRBD2 | TRBJ2-1 | few | TRBV6-1 | TGTGCCAGCAGTGGGCCCAACCCTAGCGGGGGGTCTTACAATGAGCAGTTCTTC | CASSGPNPSGGSYNEQFF
TRBD1 | TRBJ2-7 | . | TRBV14 | TGTGCCAGCAGCCAAGACAGGGGGCGTTTCGACGAGCAGTACTTC | CASSQDRGRFDEQYF
. | TRBJ2-5 | . | TRBV18 | TGTGCCAGCTCCCGTGACGACGGGAAGGAGACCCAGTACTTC | CASSRDDGKETQYF
. | TRBJ1-5 | few | TRBV25-1 | TGTGCCAGCAGTCGCACAGGGTTAGTGCAGCCCCAGCATTTT | CASSRTGLVQPQHF
TRBD1 | TRBJ2-7 | few | TRBV5-6 | TGTGCCAGCAGCTTGGAAGACAGGGGAAGAGACTACGAGCAGTACTTC | CASSLEDRGRDYEQYF
TRBD1 | TRBJ2-5 | . | TRBV7-6 | TGTGCCAGCAGCTTATTTCAGGGACAGGGGGGTGAGACCCAGTACTTC | CASSLFQGQGGETQYF
. | TRBJ1-2 | . | TRBV7-8 | TGTGCCAGCAGTTTGGGCAGATTAACCTATGGCTACACCTTC | CASSLGRLTYGYTF
. | TRBJ1-2 | once | TRBV7-9 | TGTGCCAGCAGCTTAGGGGCGACTAGGTATGGCTACACCTTC | CASSLGATRYGYTF
. | TRBJ1-3 | . | TRBV6-5 | TGTGCCAGCAGTCCCAGGGTATCTGGAAACACCATATATTTT | CASSPRVSGNTIYF
. | TRBJ2-7 | . | TRBV4-1 | TGCGCCAGCAGCCGACTAGTGGACTACGAGCAGTACTTC | CASSRLVDYEQYF
. | TRBJ1-1 | . | TRBV6-5 | TGTGCCAGCAGCCGCCTAATTATGAACACTGAAGCTTTCTTT | CASSRLIMNTEAFF
. | TRBJ1-5 | . | TRBV19 | TGTGCCAGTAGTATGGGGACAACTAGCAATCAGCCCCAGCATTTT | CASSMGTTSNQPQHF
TRBD1 | TRBJ2-2 | . | TRBV7-3 | TGTGCCAGCAGCTTAACTGTGGCCCCCCTCGACAGGGGCGACACCGGGGAGCTGTTTTTT | CASSLTVAPLDRGDTGELFF
. | TRBJ2-7 | . | TRBV5-6 | TGTGCCAGCAGCCCGATCAGCGGTAACTACGAGCAGTACTTC | CASSPISGNYEQYF
TRBD1 | TRBJ1-1 | . | TRBV19 | TGTGCCAGTATGCCACCGGGACAGGGGGCTGAAGCTTTCTTT | CASMPPGQGAEAFF